This T cell receptor (beta chain) was recovered during a study of blood T cell repertoires in COVID-19 (dated by TCRdb to about 2020). With respect to the entire study: Collaborator samples came from the United States, Italy and Spain and covered acute and convalescent phases of COVID-19. The material from the prospective study consisted of cDNA or gDNA derived from T cells, B-cell-depleted T cells, or PBMCs. Subjects who had been exposed to COVID-19, were actively infected with it, or had recovered from it provided the deeply sampled blood TCRbeta repertoires that made up the dataset. The repertoires were made available in a free public database intended to serve as a resource for research on the immune response to SARS-CoV-2. The samples were drawn from two sources: the first 160 participants of the ongoing ImmuneRACE study, and about 1,300 subjects contributed by 6 global collaborators. Sample metadata almost always included a de-identified subject ID, COVID-19 status, age in years and sex. Where HLA class I and class II types were available, the types were taken from metadata supplied by the sample provider, not from assay-based typing. Results and caveats for the whole study, not just this receptor: The amount of clinical and demographic metadata varied by source and participant and was provided uncurated.

With regard to this clone: Its antigen is currently not known. Per-base qualities were not stored, and no clone one base away is much larger.

TCRbeta CDR3 regions were amplified from genomic DNA by means of the immunoSEQ Assay, a bias-controlled multiplex PCR. The study's processing was this. The number of nucleated cells in each sample was estimated by amplification of reference gene primers within the assay. Sequence reads were collapsed and filtered to measure the absolute abundance of every unique TCRbeta CDR3 rearrangement. For each sample, productive Simpson clonality was calculated as the square root of Simpson's diversity index across productive rearrangements. The table comes from immuneACCESS by way of TCRdb, which keeps in-frame sequences with V and J called. Part of the clones is missing from these tables; in studies checked, under half for an unresolved V gene and the rest for unknown reasons. Clonal size and the V and J genes are those of that table, whereas D and trimming came from the DNA. Within this sample are about 240,000 clones, with around four fifths of them counted one time only. The ten largest clones represent 12% of the sample.

Collaborating institutions collected whole blood in K2EDTA tubes following their own protocols. Collaborator samples were shipped for TCRbeta analysis as frozen whole blood, isolated PBMCs, or DNA extracted from either sample type. V is reduced by 6 bases and J by 4 bases, leaving a spacing of 10 bases between them. CDR3 length: 13 amino acids, cysteine to phenylalanine. Only CDR3 DNA remains: 39 bases, in frame from the first base. The chain uses TRBV12-3 or TRBV12-4 and TRBJ1-5, with a tentative D gene TRBD1 over 5 matching bases. The sequenced sample consisted of peripheral blood. The clonotype originates from a woman aged 55-69 years with active or convalescent COVID-19. At the DNA level, the sequence is TGTGCCAGCAGCTTGACAGAAAATCAGCCCCAGCATTTT. Its coded protein is CASSLTENQPQHF.